The entry below gives a single TCR beta chain sequence along with its context. Its antigen is unknown. Libraries were prepared by immunoSEQ multiplex PCR; TCRdb keeps only in-frame clonotypes and omits some of them. The sample has hundreds of thousands of clones, almost 97% seen once. Germline CDR1 and CDR2: LNHDA and SQIVND (reference sequence). V was cut by 5 bases and J by 2 bases, with 13 bases left in between. CDR3 size: 14 residues. This record belongs to a study of shared clonotypes between healthy human individuals. Overall study findings and caveats: Larger richness was generally estimated for naive than memory subsets. A handful of donors held around 5% of naive CD4 clonotypes in common.

Those who donated, Caucasian adults without exception, all lived in Nashville, Tennessee. The rearrangement joins TRBV19 to TRBJ2-7; tentatively, D is TRBD2 (6 bases). The receptor was isolated from a woman in her twenties or thirties in good health. The sequencing input was naive CD4+ T cells sorted from blood. Subset indicated: CD45RA+ positively selected. CDR3 bases: TGTGCCAGTAGTGAGGGACTCCGGACCTACGAGCAGTACTTC. As protein: CASSEGLRTYEQYF.